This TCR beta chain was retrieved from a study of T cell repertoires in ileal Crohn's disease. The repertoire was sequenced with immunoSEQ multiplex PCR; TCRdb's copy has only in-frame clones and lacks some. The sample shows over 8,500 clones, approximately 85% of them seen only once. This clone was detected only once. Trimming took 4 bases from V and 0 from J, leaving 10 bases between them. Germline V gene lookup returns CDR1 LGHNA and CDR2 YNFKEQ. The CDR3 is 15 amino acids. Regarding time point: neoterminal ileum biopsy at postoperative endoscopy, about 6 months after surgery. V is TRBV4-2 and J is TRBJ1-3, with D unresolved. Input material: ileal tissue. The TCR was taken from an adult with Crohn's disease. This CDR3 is CASSPRYGSGNTIYF. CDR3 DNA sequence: TGTGCCAGCAGCCCAAGATACGGCTCTGGAAACACCATATATTTT.